This TCR beta chain was recovered during a study of technical replicates of blood from a few donors. Sequencing was performed with immunoSEQ multiplex PCR; in TCRdb, only in-frame clones are kept and a portion is missing. In the table there are tens of thousands of clones, 90% to 95% of which are singletons. This clone appeared once. Input material: T cells isolated from PBMCs. The TCR sequence derives from a human donor in good health.

As DNA, the CDR3 is TGTGCCAGCAGTGAGTCCGGACAGGGGGCAAATCAGCCCCAGCATTTT. It yields the protein CASSESGQGANQPQHF. This chain joins TRBV6-1 and TRBJ1-5; 11 positions agree with TRBD1. The CDR3 has 16 residues. The germline V gene encodes CDR1 MNHNS and CDR2 SASEGT. V lost 3 bases, J lost 4 bases, and 5 bases stayed unmatched.